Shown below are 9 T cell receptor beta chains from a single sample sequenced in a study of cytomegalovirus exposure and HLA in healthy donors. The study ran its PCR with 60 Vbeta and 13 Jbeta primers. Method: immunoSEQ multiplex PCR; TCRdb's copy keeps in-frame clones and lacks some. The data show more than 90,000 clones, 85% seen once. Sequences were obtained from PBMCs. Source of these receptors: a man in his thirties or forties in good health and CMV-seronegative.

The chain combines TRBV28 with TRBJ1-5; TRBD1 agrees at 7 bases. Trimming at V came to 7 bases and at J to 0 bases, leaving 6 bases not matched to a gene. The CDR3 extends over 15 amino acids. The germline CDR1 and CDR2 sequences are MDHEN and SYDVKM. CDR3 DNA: TGTGCCAGCAAAACAGGGGTCATTAGCAATCAGCCCCAGCATTTT. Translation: CASKTGVISNQPQHF.

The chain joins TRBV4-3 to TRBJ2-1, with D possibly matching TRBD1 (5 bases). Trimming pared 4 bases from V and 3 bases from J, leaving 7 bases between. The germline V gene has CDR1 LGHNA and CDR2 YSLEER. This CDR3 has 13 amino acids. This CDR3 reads CASSPTVYNEQFF. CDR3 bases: TGCGCCAGCAGCCCGACAGTCTACAATGAGCAGTTCTTC.

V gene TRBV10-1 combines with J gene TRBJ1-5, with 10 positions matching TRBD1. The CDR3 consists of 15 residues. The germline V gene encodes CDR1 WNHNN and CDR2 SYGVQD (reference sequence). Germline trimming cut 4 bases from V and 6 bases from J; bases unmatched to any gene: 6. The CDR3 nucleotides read TGCGCCAGCAGTGGGGACAGGGGACTTCGTCAGCCCCAGCATTTT. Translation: CASSGDRGLRQPQHF.

CDR3 bases: TGTGCCAGCAGCCCAGGGGGTGGGGGACGAGGATCACCCCTCCACTTT. Translating gives CASSPGGGGRGSPLHF. The rearrangement links TRBV4-2 to TRBJ1-6; TRBD1 matches 7 bases. CDR1 and CDR2 from the germline V gene are LGHNA and YNFKEQ. V lost 4 bases to trimming and J lost 10 bases; unmatched junction nucleotides: 13. The CDR3 loop spans 16 amino acids.

For the CDR3, the DNA is TGTGCCAGCAGTTACCTCGGGACAGGGGATGGGGAAAAACTGTTTTTT. Encoded protein: CASSYLGTGDGEKLFF. The V and J genes are TRBV6-6 and TRBJ1-4, with TRBD1 identical over 10 bases. The V gene end was trimmed by 2 bases and the J gene end by 8 bases; junction bases not matched to a gene: 8. Germline assignment: CDR1 MNHNY and CDR2 SVGAGI (reference sequence). The CDR3 runs to 16 residues.

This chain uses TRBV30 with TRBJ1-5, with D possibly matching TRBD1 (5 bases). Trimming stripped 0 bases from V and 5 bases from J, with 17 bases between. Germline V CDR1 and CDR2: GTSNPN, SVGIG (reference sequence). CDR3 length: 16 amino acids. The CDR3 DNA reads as TGTGCCTGGAGTGTACGTAGGGGATCGGTTGATCAGCCCCAGCATTTT. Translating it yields CAWSVRRGSVDQPQHF.

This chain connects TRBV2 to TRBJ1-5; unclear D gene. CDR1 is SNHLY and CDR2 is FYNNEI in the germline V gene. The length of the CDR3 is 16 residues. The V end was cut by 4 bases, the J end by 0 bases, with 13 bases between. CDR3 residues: CASSGREGHSNQPQHF. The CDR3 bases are TGTGCCAGCAGTGGGAGGGAGGGCCATAGCAATCAGCCCCAGCATTTT.

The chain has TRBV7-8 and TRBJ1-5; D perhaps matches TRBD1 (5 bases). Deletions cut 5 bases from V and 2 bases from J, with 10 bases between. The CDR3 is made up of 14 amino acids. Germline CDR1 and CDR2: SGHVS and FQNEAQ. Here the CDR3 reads CASSLRGGNQPQHF. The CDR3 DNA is TGTGCCAGCAGCCTACGGGGGGGCAATCAGCCCCAGCATTTT.

Here the CDR3 reads CASSEWGGRSEAFF. CDR3 coding DNA: TGTGCCAGCAGTGAATGGGGGGGGCGGTCTGAAGCTTTCTTT. V is TRBV25-1 and J is TRBJ1-1; D possibly corresponds to TRBD1 (6 bases). The CDR3 length is 14 residues. Trimming pared 1 base from V and 6 bases from J, leaving 12 bases between. Germline V gives CDR1 MGHDK, CDR2 SYGVNS.